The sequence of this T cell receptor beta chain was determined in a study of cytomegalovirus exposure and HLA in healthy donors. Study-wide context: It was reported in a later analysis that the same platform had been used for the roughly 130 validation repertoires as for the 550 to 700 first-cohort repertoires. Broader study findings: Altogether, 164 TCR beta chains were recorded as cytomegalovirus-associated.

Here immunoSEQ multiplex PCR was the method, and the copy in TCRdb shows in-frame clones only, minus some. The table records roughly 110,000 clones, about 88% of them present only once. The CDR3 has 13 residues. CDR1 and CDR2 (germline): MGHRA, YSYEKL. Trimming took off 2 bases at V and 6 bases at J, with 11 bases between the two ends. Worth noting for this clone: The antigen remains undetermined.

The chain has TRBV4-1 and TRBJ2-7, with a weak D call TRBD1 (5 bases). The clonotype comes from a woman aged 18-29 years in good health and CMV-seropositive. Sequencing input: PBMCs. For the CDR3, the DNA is TGCGCCAGCAGCCAACAACCAGGGCCCGAGCAGTACTTC. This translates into CASSQQPGPEQYF.